This T cell receptor beta chain was identified in a study of shared clonotypes between healthy human individuals. The method was immunoSEQ multiplex PCR; TCRdb's version includes in-frame clones alone and lacks a portion of them. The table lists about 490,000 clones, around 80% of them singletons. The CDR3 contains 16 residues. The germline CDR1 and CDR2 sequences are MNHEY and SVGAGI. Trimming cost V 3 bases and J 2 bases, with 16 bases left between them. This receptor was taken from a woman aged 40-49 years in good health. Some clones in this sample may be carry-over from other donors' samples. The chain carries TRBV6-5 and TRBJ2-5; tentative D call: TRBD1 (5 bases). Sequencing used PBMCs. CDR3 loop: CASSYRKGQGQETQYF. CDR3 sequence (DNA): TGTGCCAGCAGTTATAGAAAGGGCCAGGGACAAGAGACCCAGTACTTC.